This passage covers 32 T cell receptor beta chains from one sample sequenced in a study of blood T cell repertoires in COVID-19. TCRdb keeps only in-frame clones here, not all; method: immunoSEQ multiplex PCR. This table has approximately 15,000 clones, more than 65% appearing once. Sequenced material: peripheral blood. These receptors came from a woman between 50 and 59 years old with active or convalescent COVID-19.

This sequence joins TRBV6-5 and TRBJ2-5; a weak D match, TRBD2 (8 bases). The CDR3 spans 15 residues. Trimming shortened V by 2 bases and J by 4 bases, and 14 bases separated the two germline ends. Germline loops: CDR1 MNHEY, CDR2 SVGAGI. The CDR3 region is CASSYRDSGGETQYF. The CDR3 bases are TGTGCCAGCAGTTACCGGGACAGCGGGGGAGAGACCCAGTACTTC.

This chain uses TRBV18 with TRBJ1-1; D unresolved. Trimming left V 3 bases short and J 4 bases short, with 6 bases between. This CDR3 has 12 residues. Germline assignment: CDR1 KGHSH and CDR2 LQKENI. CDR3 region: CASSPGSTEAFF. The CDR3 nucleotides read TGTGCCAGCTCACCCGGGAGCACTGAAGCTTTCTTT.

The gene calls are TRBV7-9 and TRBJ2-1; 9 bases map to TRBD2. Germline V CDR1 and CDR2: SEHNR, FQNEAQ (reference sequence). V trimming: 5 bases; J trimming: 6 bases; junction bases outside the gene matches: 8. The CDR3 length is 15 residues. The CDR3 reads CASSPTGTSINEQFF. The CDR3 region has the DNA TGTGCCAGCAGCCCCACCGGGACTAGCATCAATGAGCAGTTCTTC.

This clone is large in the sample. V and J are TRBV9 and TRBJ2-3, with no clear D. V was trimmed by 4 bases and J by 3 bases, leaving 3 bases between them. Germline V CDR1 and CDR2: SGDLS, YYNGEE. The CDR3 runs 11 residues. The CDR3 region has the DNA TGTGCCAGCAGCCTTACAGATACGCAGTATTTT. It codes for CASSLTDTQYF.

V gene TRBV21-1 combines with J gene TRBJ1-1; the DNA was not used to check the table's D call, TRBD1. TRBV21-1 represents a pseudogene. The CDR3 has 20 residues. The CDR3 DNA reads TGTGCCAGCAATTTCCTCCCCCCTTCAGGCTGGACACCGTTGAACACTGAAGCTTTCTTT. It translates to CASNFLPPSGWTPLNTEAFF.

The chain couples TRBV6-5 to TRBJ2-1; 9 nucleotides line up with TRBD2. CDR1 and CDR2 from the germline V gene are MNHEY and SVGAGI. The CDR3 has 16 residues. V was pared by 4 bases and J by 2 bases, with 6 bases of the junction left unmatched. CDR3 in DNA: TGTGCCAGCAGTTCCCTAGCGGGACCCACCTACAATGAGCAGTTCTTC. Residues: CASSSLAGPTYNEQFF.

The chain combines TRBV5-6 with TRBJ2-3, with D possibly matching TRBD2 (5 bases). The CDR3 loop spans 15 amino acids. CDR1 and CDR2 from the germline V gene are SGHDT and YYEEEE. V was pared by 4 bases and J by 0 bases, with 12 bases between. For the CDR3, the DNA is TGTGCCAGCAGCCCTTTGAAGCGGAGCACAGATACGCAGTATTTT. Its translation is CASSPLKRSTDTQYF. Looking up the rest from reference TRBV5-6 and TRBJ2-3 gives the full variable domain: DAGVTQSPTHLIKTRGQQVTLRCSPKSGHDTVSWYQQALGQGPQFIFQYYEEEERQRGNFPDRFSGHQFPNYSSELNVNALLLGDSALYLCASSPLKRSTDTQYFGPGTRLTVL.

The chain employs TRBV5-4 and TRBJ1-5; D not certain. Trimming stripped 2 bases from V and 7 bases from J, with 4 bases between. Germline lookup yields CDR1 SGHNT and CDR2 YYREEE (reference sequence). The CDR3 length is 11 residues. The CDR3 DNA sequence: TGTGCCAGCAGCTTTCTGCAGCCCCAGCATTTT. Translation gives CASSFLQPQHF.

V gene TRBV5-4 combines with J gene TRBJ1-1; D is unclear. Germline loops: CDR1 SGHNT, CDR2 YYREEE (reference sequence). CDR3 length: 15 residues. Trimming cost V 4 bases and J 1 base, with 14 bases left between them. CDR3 protein: CASSDRRQPNTEAFF. DNA of the CDR3: TGTGCCAGCAGCGACCGGCGGCAGCCGAACACTGAAGCTTTCTTT.

J is TRBJ2-2 and V is TRBV20-1; the D gene is possibly TRBD1 (6 bases). Trimming stripped 3 bases from V and 5 bases from J, with 10 bases between. The length of the CDR3 is 13 residues. Germline-derived CDR1 and CDR2 are DFQATT and SNEGSKA (reference sequence). The CDR3 region is CSASRGSTGELFF. CDR3 nucleotide sequence: TGCAGTGCTAGTAGGGGGTCTACCGGGGAGCTGTTTTTT.

By sample share, this clone is medium-sized (0.01 to 0.1%). The chain has TRBV7-9 and TRBJ2-1; a weak D match, TRBD1 (5 bases). This CDR3 has 16 amino acids. The germline CDR1 and CDR2 sequences are SEHNR and FQNEAQ (reference sequence). V was cut by 3 bases and J by 0 bases, with 12 bases left in between. DNA for the CDR3: TGTGCCAGCAGCTTCAAAATAGACAGCTCCTACAATGAGCAGTTCTTC. Translation: CASSFKIDSSYNEQFF.

The V call is TRBV19, the J call TRBJ1-5, with D maybe TRBD1 (6 bases). The V gene lost 6 bases and the J gene lost 6 bases, with 15 bases spanning the gap. CDR1 and CDR2 from the germline V gene are LNHDA and SQIVND (reference sequence). CDR3 size: 14 residues. This chain's CDR3 is CASSTPQGRQPQHF. The CDR3 nucleotides read TGTGCCAGTAGCACTCCCCAGGGGCGTCAGCCCCAGCATTTT.

The J gene is TRBJ2-5, the V gene TRBV9; 8 bases line up with TRBD1. CDR3 size: 15 residues. Trimming removed 5 bases from V and 2 bases from J; junction bases left unmatched: 8. CDR1 and CDR2 from the germline V gene are SGDLS and YYNGEE. The CDR3: CASSTRWDRQETQYF. Written as DNA, the CDR3 is TGTGCCAGCAGTACTCGTTGGGACAGGCAAGAGACCCAGTACTTC.

V is TRBV3-1 (or the pseudogene TRBV3-2) and J is TRBJ2-7; tentatively, D is TRBD1 (5 bases). The V end was cut by 4 bases, the J end by 2 bases, with 12 bases between. There are 14 residues in the CDR3. The germline V gene has CDR1 LGHDT and CDR2 YNNKEL (reference sequence). The CDR3 is CASSPWTDTYEQYF. The CDR3 bases are TGTGCCAGCAGCCCGTGGACGGACACCTACGAGCAGTACTTC.

The CDR3 reads CASSPTGFTEAFF. For the CDR3, the DNA is TGCGCCAGCAGCCCGACAGGCTTCACTGAAGCTTTCTTT. V gene TRBV5-1 combines with J gene TRBJ1-1, with D tentatively TRBD1 (6 bases). With 4 bases removed from V and 4 bases from J, the gap between germline ends came to 11 bases. Germline CDR1 and CDR2: SGHRS and YFSETQ. The CDR3 is 13 residues long.

The chain links TRBV5-1 to TRBJ2-5; 7 positions agree with TRBD1. The CDR3 length is 13 residues. J was trimmed by 2 bases and V by 4 bases; bases with no gene match: 2. The germline CDR1 and CDR2 sequences are SGHRS and YFSETQ. CDR3 sequence: CASSQGQQETQYF. CDR3 sequence (DNA): TGCGCCAGCAGCCAGGGACAGCAAGAGACCCAGTACTTC.

With respect to this clone: The junction shows a germline mismatch at one end, possibly a read error. V gene TRBV10-3 combines with J gene TRBJ1-1, with a possible D match to TRBD1 (5 bases). The CDR3 totals 13 residues. The V gene's germline CDR1 is ENHRY and CDR2 SYGVKD. The CDR3 loop is CAVRARGDTEAFF. CDR3 nucleotide sequence: TGTGCCGTCAGGGCACGGGGGGACACTGAAGCTTTCTTT.

CDR3 protein: CSASNSGRGIAEQFF. The CDR3 DNA reads as TGCAGTGCTAGTAATAGCGGGAGAGGGATTGCTGAGCAGTTCTTC. The chain employs TRBV20-1 and TRBJ2-1; 9 bases fit TRBD2. The CDR3 sequence is 15 residues long. Germline V gene data show CDR1 as DFQATT and CDR2 as SNEGSKA (reference sequence). Unmatched junction bases numbered 12, after V lost 3 bases and J lost 9 bases.

The genes are TRBV16 and TRBJ2-3; maybe TRBD1 (6 bases). Germline CDR1 is KGHSY and CDR2 is FQNENV. The CDR3 is made up of 20 amino acids. V was clipped by 1 base and J by 0 bases, with 23 bases between them. CDR3 sequence reads: CASSQYAGAFVGISTDTQYF. CDR3 nucleotides: TGTGCCAGCAGCCAATATGCAGGGGCCTTTGTCGGCATTAGCACAGATACGCAGTATTTT.

The genes are TRBV7-9 and TRBJ2-2, with 9 bases lining up with TRBD1. CDR1 and CDR2 (germline): SEHNR, FQNEAQ (reference sequence). The CDR3 sequence is 17 residues long. The V segment lost 3 bases and the J segment 3 bases; nucleotides outside the gene matches: 8. The CDR3 bases are TGTGCCAGCAGCTTCCCTGGGACAGGGAGCGACACCGGGGAGCTGTTTTTT. It is translated as CASSFPGTGSDTGELFF.

V is TRBV9 and J is TRBJ2-7, with 9 bases aligning to TRBD1. The CDR3 has 14 residues. Looked up from germline, CDR1 is SGDLS and CDR2 is YYNGEE. V was pared by 2 bases and J by 2 bases, with 2 bases of the junction left unmatched. The CDR3 DNA reads as TGTGCCAGCAGCGTGGGACAGGGTCCCTACGAGCAGTACTTC. This gives the protein CASSVGQGPYEQYF. Looking up the rest from reference TRBV9 and TRBJ2-7 gives the full variable domain: DSGVTQTPKHLITATGQRVTLRCSPRSGDLSVYWYQQSLDQGLQFLIQYYNGEERAKGNILERFSAQQFPDLHSELNLSSLELGDSALYFCASSVGQGPYEQYFGPGTRLTVT.

The J gene is TRBJ1-1, the V gene TRBV21-1; the D call of TRBD1 is as the table states it, not checked on the DNA. TRBV21-1 is tagged as a pseudogene. The CDR3 totals 13 residues. Written as DNA, the CDR3 is TGTGCCAGCAGCGACAGGGGCAACACTGAAGCTTTCTTT. Protein: CASSDRGNTEAFF.

The J gene is TRBJ1-6, the V gene TRBV7-2; 8 bases line up with TRBD1. The CDR3 is made up of 14 amino acids. V lost 1 base to trimming and J lost 14 bases; unmatched junction nucleotides: 7. Germline V gives CDR1 SGHTA, CDR2 FQGNSA. DNA for the CDR3: TGTGCCAGCAGCTTAGAGAATTGGACAGGGACCCTCCACTTT. It codes for CASSLENWTGTLHF.

This chain joins TRBV7-3 and TRBJ1-6; D is uncertain. V lost 2 bases to trimming and J lost 7 bases, with 6 bases between them. The CDR3 extends over 13 amino acids. The V gene's germline CDR1 is SGHTA and CDR2 FQGTGA. The CDR3 region is CASSLQSNSPLHF. CDR3 DNA: TGTGCCAGCAGCTTACAGTCAAATTCACCCCTCCACTTT. The complete variable domain, with remaining parts taken from reference TRBV7-3 and TRBJ1-6, reads GAGVSQTPSNKVTEKGKYVELRCDPISGHTALYWYRQSLGQGPEFLIYFQGTGAADDSGLPNDRFFAVRPEGSVSTLKIQRTERGDSAVYLCASSLQSNSPLHFGNGTRLTVT.

V is TRBV2 and J is TRBJ2-5; 9 bases are a match to TRBD2. CDR1 is SNHLY, CDR2 FYNNEI, per germline. The trim removed 7 bases at V and 7 bases at J, leaving 13 bases unmatched. The CDR3 extends over 15 amino acids. CDR3 nucleotide sequence: TGTGCCAGCAAAACTCTCGCGGGGGGGGATCCGACCCAGTACTTC. It specifies CASKTLAGGDPTQYF. Using reference TRBV2 and TRBJ2-5 for the parts outside the CDR3, the full variable domain is EPEVTQTPSHQVTQMGQEVILRCVPISNHLYFYWYRQILGQKVEFLVSFYNNEISEKSEIFDDQFSVERPDGSNFTLKIRSTKLEDSAMYFCASKTLAGGDPTQYFGPGTRLLVL.

The chain recombines TRBV30 with TRBJ2-5, with D perhaps TRBD1 (5 bases). V was cut by 1 base and J by 1 base, with 7 bases left in between. Germline CDR1 and CDR2: GTSNPN and SVGIG (reference sequence). This CDR3 comprises 13 residues. The CDR3 spells CAWSAGIQETQYF. The CDR3 DNA is TGTGCCTGGAGTGCAGGGATCCAAGAGACCCAGTACTTC.

J is TRBJ2-7 and V is TRBV18, with 7 positions matching TRBD1. The V gene end was trimmed by 1 base and the J gene end by 4 bases; junction bases not matched to a gene: 4. CDR3 length: 14 amino acids. Germline CDR1 KGHSH, CDR2 LQKENI. CDR3 DNA: TGTGCCAGCTCACCACAGGGGGCGAGGTACGAGCAGTACTTC. Its translation: CASSPQGARYEQYF.

V gene TRBV6-5 combines with J gene TRBJ2-2; 8 bases fit TRBD2. This CDR3 is built from 15 residues. From germline, CDR1 is MNHEY and CDR2 SVGAGI. J was trimmed by 6 bases and V by 4 bases; bases with no gene match: 7. For the CDR3, the DNA is TGTGCCAGCAGTTCTACCGGGACTAGGTCCGGGGAGCTGTTTTTT. This codes for CASSSTGTRSGELFF.

V usage is TRBV6-5 and J usage is TRBJ1-1; 7 bases are shared with TRBD1. V shed 2 bases, J shed 7 bases, and the junction held 7 bases outside the gene matches. This CDR3 is built from 14 residues. Germline values: CDR1 MNHEY, CDR2 SVGAGI. In DNA, the CDR3 is TGTGCCAGCAGTTACCTTGGACAGGTTGGTGAAGCTTTCTTT. This gives the protein CASSYLGQVGEAFF.

This clone appeared a single time. This rearrangement joins TRBV5-1 to TRBJ1-4; 7 bases are a match to TRBD1. CDR3 size: 15 residues. Per germline, CDR1 SGHRS and CDR2 YFSETQ. V trimming: 0 bases; J trimming: 4 bases; junction bases outside the gene matches: 3. The CDR3 DNA is TGCGCCAGCAGCTTGGCCGGGACAGATAATGAAAAACTGTTTTTT. It codes for CASSLAGTDNEKLFF. Full variable domain (missing parts from reference TRBV5-1 and TRBJ1-4): KAGVTQTPRYLIKTRGQQVTLSCSPISGHRSVSWYQQTPGQGLQFLFEYFSETQRNKGNFPGRFSGRQFSNSRSEMNVSTLELGDSALYLCASSLAGTDNEKLFFGSGTQLSVL.

The rearrangement uses TRBV18 and TRBJ1-2; D is perhaps TRBD1 (6 bases). Germline-derived CDR1 and CDR2 are KGHSH and LQKENI. V lost 5 bases and J lost 7, with 20 bases in between. The CDR3 runs 15 residues. CDR3 region: CASSTSGTRVAGYTF. The CDR3 bases are TGTGCCAGCTCAACCTCCGGGACACGCGTGGCTGGCTACACCTTC.

The chain joins TRBV14 to TRBJ2-1, with 12 bases aligning to TRBD2. The CDR3 consists of 19 residues. Trimming cost V 1 base and J 2 bases; bases outside gene matches: 9. The germline gives CDR1 SGHDN, CDR2 FVKESK. The CDR3 here is CASSQVLAGGPYAYNEQFF. For the CDR3, the DNA is TGTGCCAGCAGCCAAGTTCTAGCGGGAGGGCCTTACGCCTACAATGAGCAGTTCTTC.